This entry features one TCR beta chain sequence. This sample stems from a study of blood T cell repertoires in COVID-19. As for the study in general: From the United States, Italy and Spain came samples of acute and convalescent COVID-19. The cDNA or gDNA used as material had been derived from T cells, B-cell-depleted T cells, or PBMCs.

The V gene lost 8 bases and the J gene lost 3 bases, with 13 bases spanning the gap. The germline gives CDR1 GTSNPN, CDR2 SVGIG (reference sequence). The CDR3 runs to 12 residues. Authors' data handling: Estimation of nucleated cell counts relied on the amplification of reference gene primers. Here immunoSEQ multiplex PCR was the method, and the copy in TCRdb shows in-frame clones only, minus some. The V and J calls and the clone size are those of that table, but D and trimming were determined from the DNA. The table lists 60,000 to 70,000 clones, more than 70% of them singletons. This sequence joins TRBV30 and TRBJ1-2; tentatively, D is TRBD1 (6 bases). The clonotype originates from a man in his forties or fifties with active COVID-19. Sequenced input: peripheral blood. The CDR3 DNA follows: TGTGCCCGCTACAGGGTCGACTATGGCTACACCTTC. Protein sequence: CARYRVDYGYTF.